This T cell receptor beta chain was captured by sequencing in a study of cytomegalovirus exposure and HLA in healthy donors. Study-wide background: Samples from HLA-typed donors yielded 65 million to 90 million unique TCRs in an early data release. Overall study findings and caveats: There were under 200 TCR beta chains listed as cytomegalovirus-associated.

Germline assignment: CDR1 SGHRS and CDR2 YFSETQ. The CDR3 is 14 residues long. The V end was cut by 3 bases, the J end by 4 bases, with 13 bases between. The primer mix had 60 Vbeta and 13 Jbeta primers. The method was immunoSEQ multiplex PCR; TCRdb's version includes in-frame clones alone and lacks a portion of them. This sample carries 100,000 to 120,000 clones, around 76% of them seen once, and the ten largest clones take about an eighth. Details on this clone: Its matching antigen is unknown.

The source of this sequence is a young man in good health and CMV-seropositive. Sequenced material: PBMCs. The chain links TRBV5-1 to TRBJ1-1; the D gene is possibly TRBD1 (6 bases). The DNA for the CDR3 is TGCGCCAGCAGCTCACAGGGTGGAAGCACTGAAGCTTTCTTT. Amino acid sequence: CASSSQGGSTEAFF.